The present T cell receptor (beta chain) was sequenced within a study of beta chain features in type 1 diabetes. Isolated RNA was reverse transcribed in full, so expressed TCRB transcripts were sequenced. Clones were sequenced by immunoSEQ multiplex PCR, and TCRdb holds only the in-frame ones, with some missing. The table has 250,000 to 300,000 clones, around 24% seen once; the top ten hold 0.012%. This clone was detected only a few times. The target antigen is unknown. Findings of the study overall: Compared to healthy donors, patients appeared to have naive, central memory and Treg TCRB repertoires that were more alike. Shorter TCRB CDR3s, moderately but significantly so, were found in Type 1 diabetes patients in all four CD4+ subsets. Type 1 diabetes patients had VDJ junctions that carried fewer insertions and more deletions. TCRB rearrangement may or may not be influenced by HLA type; here this remained unresolved. cDNA-based sequencing might over-represent cells highly expressing TCR.

The material sequenced was naive CD4+ T cells from blood. This clonotype originated in a woman under 40 with type 1 diabetes.

The CDR3 DNA follows: TGTGCCTGGAGCAGCGGGTCGGCACACAATCAGCCCCAGCATTTT. Residues: CAWSSGSAHNQPQHF. This rearrangement joins TRBV30 to TRBJ1-5; D is uncertain. The germline gives CDR1 GTSNPN, CDR2 SVGIG (reference sequence). CDR3 size: 15 residues. Trimming removed 3 bases from V and 3 bases from J, with 15 bases in between.